This T cell receptor beta chain stems from a study of chemoradiotherapy in HPV16-positive cancers. As regards this clone: Additional DNA sequences in this sample encode the identical CDR3.

The CDR3 is 15 residues long. Trimming removed 1 base from V and 3 bases from J; junction bases left unmatched: 5. Germline CDR1 SGHRS, CDR2 YFSETQ. Profiled with immunoSEQ multiplex PCR; TCRdb holds only in-frame clones, not every one. This sample has about 22,000 clones; roughly 90% occur once, and the top ten carry around 5.8%. The sequence was collected from a human donor with HPV-associated anogenital cancer. The sample consisted of blood, taken from a patient who underwent chemoradiotherapy. The rearrangement uses TRBV5-1 and TRBJ2-3; 7 nucleotides align to TRBD1. The CDR3 loop reads CASSLRGLGTDTQYF. The CDR3 DNA is TGCGCCAGCAGCTTGAGGGGGCTCGGTACAGATACGCAGTATTTT.